These T cell receptor beta chains were read from a single sample in a study of blood T cell repertoires in COVID-19. Here immunoSEQ multiplex PCR was the method, and the copy in TCRdb shows in-frame clones only, minus some. The sample has fewer than 150,000 clones; about 90% are singletons. The material sequenced was peripheral blood. Receptors were obtained from a human donor in a cohort sampled during active COVID-19. Each CDR3 is given with its conserved first and last residue. D genes are given only for firm matches. Rows give clone size only sometimes, using once, few, many, or a class for an expanded clone.

-,-,TRBJ2-1,TRBV2,CASSELGGGLDEQFF,TGTGCCAGCAGTGAATTGGGGGGGGGCCTCGATGAGCAGTTCTTC
-,once,TRBJ2-3,TRBV6-5,CASTLRTGTDTQYF,TGTGCCAGCACCCTGAGGACTGGCACAGATACGCAGTATTTT
TRBD1,once,TRBJ2-1,TRBV7-3,CASSLTLGQYNEQFF,TGTGCCAGCAGCTTAACTTTGGGACAGTACAATGAGCAGTTCTTC
-,-,TRBJ1-2,TRBV7-3,CASSQGQLYGYTF,TGTGCCAGCAGCCAAGGACAGCTATATGGCTACACCTTC
-,few,TRBJ2-7,TRBV27,CASSPQYEQYF,TGTGCCAGCAGTCCTCAGTACGAGCAGTACTTC
-,-,TRBJ1-4,TRBV5-4,CASSFQGVREKLFF,TGTGCCAGCAGCTTCCAGGGCGTGAGAGAAAAACTGTTTTTT
TRBD2,-,TRBJ2-7,TRBV27,CASSFGLAGGYEQYF,TGTGCCAGCAGTTTCGGACTAGCGGGGGGCTACGAGCAGTACTTC
-,-,TRBJ2-7,TRBV6-5,CASTPSPVYEQYF,TGTGCCAGCACCCCGAGTCCGGTTTACGAGCAGTACTTC
-,-,TRBJ1-4,TRBV19,CASSILGEEIEKLFF,TGTGCCAGTAGTATCTTAGGGGAAGAGATTGAAAAACTGTTTTTT
-,once,TRBJ2-5,TRBV19,CASSMTAGTQYF,TGTGCCAGTAGCATGACAGCGGGGACCCAGTACTTC
TRBD2,-,TRBJ2-1,TRBV11-3,CATRPNQRLAGYNEQFF,TGTGCCACGAGACCAAACCAAAGACTAGCGGGGTACAATGAGCAGTTCTTC
TRBD1,once,TRBJ2-6,TRBV29-1,CSVDAERTGGAPGANVLTF,TGCAGCGTTGACGCGGAAAGGACAGGGGGCGCCCCTGGGGCCAACGTCCTGACTTTC
-,-,TRBJ2-5,TRBV7-8,CASSPGGGGQETQYF,TGTGCCAGCAGCCCAGGTGGGGGCGGGCAAGAGACCCAGTACTTC
TRBD1,-,TRBJ1-2,TRBV5-6,CASSLLGQGEYGYTF,TGTGCCAGCAGCTTATTAGGACAGGGGGAGTATGGCTACACCTTC
-,-,TRBJ2-2,TRBV29-1,CSVEAGGELFF,TGCAGCGTTGAAGCAGGAGGGGAGCTGTTTTTT
-,many,TRBJ1-5,TRBV28,CASSAEARMWVRRNQPQHF,TGTGCCAGCAGTGCGGAGGCTCGGATGTGGGTGCGACGAAATCAGCCCCAGCATTTT
-,-,TRBJ2-7,TRBV28,CASLLLRGRANEQYF,TGTGCCAGCCTTTTACTGCGGGGCAGGGCCAACGAGCAGTACTTC
TRBD1,once,TRBJ2-7,TRBV11-2,CASSTFGTGDSYEQYF,TGTGCCAGCAGCACCTTCGGGACAGGAGATTCCTACGAGCAGTACTTC
TRBD2,-,TRBJ2-1,TRBV15,CATSRDLIGSGSIFEQFF,TGTGCCACCAGTAGAGATTTAATAGGTAGCGGGAGTATTTTTGAGCAGTTCTTC
TRBD2,-,TRBJ2-7,TRBV7-3,CASSLIPSGGKGEQYF,TGTGCCAGCAGCTTAATCCCTAGCGGGGGGAAAGGCGAGCAGTACTTC
TRBD2,-,TRBJ2-2,TRBV19,CASSYLAAAGELFF,TGTGCCAGTAGCTACCTAGCGGCGGCCGGGGAGCTGTTTTTT
TRBD2,-,TRBJ2-3,TRBV29-1,CSVPPFGGGATDTQYF,TGCAGCGTTCCCCCTTTTGGCGGGGGGGCTACGGATACGCAGTATTTT
TRBD1,-,TRBJ2-2,TRBV19,CASSITGGRTGELFF,TGTGCCAGTAGTATAACAGGGGGACGGACCGGGGAGCTGTTTTTT
-,-,TRBJ2-5,TRBV5-1,CASSLEWGDPYF,TGCGCCAGCAGCTTGGAGTGGGGAGACCCGTACTTC
-,-,TRBJ1-4,TRBV28,CASSLLQGGEKLFF,TGTGCCAGCAGTTTACTCCAGGGAGGTGAAAAACTGTTTTTT
TRBD1,-,TRBJ1-2,TRBV25-1,CASSEGTGVDLYYGYTF,TGTGCCAGCAGTGAGGGGACAGGGGTAGACCTGTACTATGGCTACACCTTC
TRBD1,-,TRBJ1-1,TRBV5-1,CASSLSLGTVNTEAFF,TGCGCCAGCAGCTTATCATTAGGGACAGTCAACACTGAAGCTTTCTTT
TRBD1,-,TRBJ2-1,TRBV6-5,CASSRDRGLSNEQFF,TGTGCCAGCAGTCGCGACAGGGGGCTGTCGAATGAGCAGTTCTTC
-,-,TRBJ2-3,TRBV29-1,CSVARVGLDTQYF,TGCAGCGTTGCGAGGGTCGGGCTAGATACGCAGTATTTT
TRBD2,-,TRBJ2-1,TRBV10-1,CASNREAYNEQFF,TGCGCCAGCAATCGGGAGGCGTACAATGAGCAGTTCTTC
-,-,TRBJ2-7,TRBV11-3,CASSLGVAYEQYF,TGTGCCAGCAGCTTAGGTGTAGCCTACGAGCAGTACTTC
TRBD2,-,TRBJ2-1,TRBV6-4,CASSDRVLPSGRAGIYNEQFF,TGTGCCAGCAGTGACCGCGTTCTACCTAGCGGGAGGGCCGGTATTTACAATGAGCAGTTCTTC
TRBD2,-,TRBJ2-3,TRBV27,CASSLGRGGRDTQYF,TGTGCCAGCAGTCTGGGGCGGGGGGGCCGAGATACGCAGTATTTT
-,few,TRBJ2-1,TRBV4-1,CASSQPLRDINEQFF,TGCGCCAGCAGCCAACCCCTCCGGGACATCAATGAGCAGTTCTTC
-,-,TRBJ2-3,TRBV7-8,CASTLSRYTDTQYF,TGTGCCAGCACCCTTAGTCGGTACACAGATACGCAGTATTTT
-,once,TRBJ2-1,TRBV12-3/TRBV12-4,CASSLNRGGQFF,TGTGCCAGCAGTTTAAACAGAGGGGGGCAGTTCTTC
TRBD1,once,TRBJ2-1,TRBV6-2/TRBV6-3,CASSLAATRQGFEQFF,TGTGCCAGCAGTTTAGCGGCAACCAGACAGGGGTTTGAGCAGTTCTTC
-,-,TRBJ1-5,TRBV6-5,CASSRTYRGNQPQHF,TGTGCCAGCAGTCGCACGTACAGGGGCAATCAGCCCCAGCATTTT
-,-,TRBJ1-1,TRBV7-6,CASSPGRSGSNTEAFF,TGTGCCAGCAGCCCCGGGCGGAGCGGCAGTAACACTGAAGCTTTCTTT
-,-,TRBJ2-7,TRBV11-3,CASSLKLGRGSPSEQYF,TGTGCCAGCAGCTTAAAGCTTGGGCGGGGTTCCCCTAGCGAGCAGTACTTC
TRBD1,-,TRBJ2-7,TRBV7-7,CASSLGDRPSYEQYF,TGTGCCAGCAGCTTAGGGGACAGACCCTCCTACGAGCAGTACTTC
-,-,TRBJ1-2,TRBV28,CASSFPDRYYGYTF,TGTGCCAGCAGTTTTCCTGACAGGTACTATGGCTACACCTTC
-,-,TRBJ2-2,TRBV5-1,CASSYELAMNTGELFF,TGCGCCAGCAGCTATGAGCTAGCGATGAACACCGGGGAGCTGTTTTTT
-,-,TRBJ2-6,TRBV29-1,CSVSPGSGANVLTF,TGCAGCGTTTCACCGGGCTCTGGGGCCAACGTCCTGACTTTC
-,-,TRBJ1-3,TRBV12-3/TRBV12-4,CASSSRGNTIYF,TGTGCCAGCAGCTCCAGAGGAAACACCATATATTTT
-,-,TRBJ1-1,TRBV18,CASSPPSLVNTEAFF,TGTGCCAGCTCACCACCGAGCCTGGTGAACACTGAAGCTTTCTTT
-,few,TRBJ1-5,TRBV18,CASSEISNQPQHF,TGTGCCAGCTCAGAGATAAGCAATCAGCCCCAGCATTTT
TRBD2,-,TRBJ2-1,TRBV11-3,CASSLVRTSGRTYNEQFF,TGTGCCAGCAGCTTAGTCCGGACTAGCGGGAGGACCTACAATGAGCAGTTCTTC
-,once,TRBJ2-2,TRBV10-3,CAISDTGKNTGELFF,TGTGCCATCAGTGACACCGGGAAAAACACCGGGGAGCTGTTTTTT
TRBD2,-,TRBJ2-1,TRBV28,CASRRERTYNEQFF,TGTGCCAGCAGGCGGGAGAGAACATACAATGAGCAGTTCTTC
TRBD1,-,TRBJ2-7,TRBV10-3,CAISARQGEREQYF,TGTGCCATCAGTGCCCGGCAGGGGGAGAGGGAGCAGTACTTC
-,-,TRBJ1-1,TRBV2,CASSAGKDTEAFF,TGTGCCAGCAGTGCGGGAAAGGACACTGAAGCTTTCTTT
TRBD2,-,TRBJ2-5,TRBV5-1,CASSLEGGGAETQYF,TGCGCCAGCAGCTTGGAAGGCGGGGGGGCAGAGACCCAGTACTTC
-,-,TRBJ2-2,TRBV30,CASPGPSEGGELFF,TGTGCCTCCCCCGGGCCCTCGGAGGGCGGGGAGCTGTTTTTT
-,-,TRBJ2-3,TRBV11-3,CASSLEPTHTQYF,TGTGCCAGCAGCCTCGAGCCGACTCATACGCAGTATTTT
TRBD1,few,TRBJ1-5,TRBV19,CASRDRAIQPQHF,TGTGCCAGCCGGGACAGGGCAATCCAGCCCCAGCATTTT
TRBD1,-,TRBJ1-6,TRBV5-6,CASSLPGGNNSPLHF,TGTGCCAGCAGCCTGCCAGGGGGAAATAATTCACCCCTCCACTTT
TRBD1,-,TRBJ1-2,TRBV4-1,CASSQLTTGTHYGYTF,TGCGCCAGCAGCCAACTCACGACAGGGACCCACTATGGCTACACCTTC
-,-,TRBJ2-3,TRBV28,CASKGAGTDTQYF,TGTGCCAGCAAAGGAGCGGGCACAGATACGCAGTATTTT
-,-,TRBJ1-3,TRBV5-1,CASSAAGTESGNTIYF,TGCGCCAGCAGCGCCGCCGGGACTGAGTCTGGAAACACCATATATTTT